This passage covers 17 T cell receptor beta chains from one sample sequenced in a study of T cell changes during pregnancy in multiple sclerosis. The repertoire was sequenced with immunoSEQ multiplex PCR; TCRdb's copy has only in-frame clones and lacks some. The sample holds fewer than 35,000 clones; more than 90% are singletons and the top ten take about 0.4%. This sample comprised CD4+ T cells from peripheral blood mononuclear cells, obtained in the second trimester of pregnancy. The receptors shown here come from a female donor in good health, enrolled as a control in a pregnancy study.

As DNA, the CDR3 is TGTGCCAGCAGCACTAGACAGGGACCTAATGAAAAACTGTTTTTT. Amino acids: CASSTRQGPNEKLFF. V usage is TRBV7-7 and J usage is TRBJ1-4; 7 nucleotides agree with TRBD1. Trimming at V came to 5 bases and at J to 3 bases, leaving 6 bases not matched to a gene. The V gene's germline CDR1 is SSHAT and CDR2 FNYEAQ (reference sequence). The CDR3 is 15 residues long.

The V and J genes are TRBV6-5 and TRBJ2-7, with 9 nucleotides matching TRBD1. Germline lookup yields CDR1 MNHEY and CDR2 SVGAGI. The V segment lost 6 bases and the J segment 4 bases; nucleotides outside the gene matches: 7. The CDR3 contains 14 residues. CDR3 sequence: CASSRTGDLYEQYF. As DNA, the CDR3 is TGTGCCAGCAGCCGGACAGGGGATCTGTACGAGCAGTACTTC.

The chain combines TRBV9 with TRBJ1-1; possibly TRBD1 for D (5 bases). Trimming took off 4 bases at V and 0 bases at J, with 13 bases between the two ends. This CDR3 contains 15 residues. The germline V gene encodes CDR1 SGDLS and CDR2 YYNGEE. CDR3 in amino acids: CASSLTGTMNTEAFF. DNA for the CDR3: TGTGCCAGCAGCTTAACCGGGACTATGAACACTGAAGCTTTCTTT. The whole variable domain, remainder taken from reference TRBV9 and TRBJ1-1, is DSGVTQTPKHLITATGQRVTLRCSPRSGDLSVYWYQQSLDQGLQFLIQYYNGEERAKGNILERFSAQQFPDLHSELNLSSLELGDSALYFCASSLTGTMNTEAFFGQGTRLTVV.

The chain's CDR3 is CASSLAGGTTEAFF. In DNA form, the CDR3 reads TGTGCCAGCAGCTTAGCCGGAGGGACCACTGAAGCTTTCTTT. The chain couples TRBV7-9 to TRBJ1-1, with TRBD1 as a possible D gene (5 bases). Per germline, CDR1 SEHNR and CDR2 FQNEAQ (reference sequence). Trimming stripped 0 bases from V and 4 bases from J, with 9 bases between. The CDR3 spans 14 residues.

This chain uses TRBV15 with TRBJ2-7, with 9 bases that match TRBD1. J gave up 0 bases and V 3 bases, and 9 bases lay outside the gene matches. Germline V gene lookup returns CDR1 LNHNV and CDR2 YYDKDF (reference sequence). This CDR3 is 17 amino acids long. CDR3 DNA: TGTGCCACCAGCAGGGACAGGGGCCCGGCGGTCTCCTACGAGCAGTACTTC. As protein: CATSRDRGPAVSYEQYF.

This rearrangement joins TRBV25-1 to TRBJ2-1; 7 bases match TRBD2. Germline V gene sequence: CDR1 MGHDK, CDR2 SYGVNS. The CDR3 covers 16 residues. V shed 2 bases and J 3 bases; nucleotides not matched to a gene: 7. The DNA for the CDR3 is TGTGCCAGCAGTGAACACGGGGGGATACTCTACAATGAGCAGTTCTTC. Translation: CASSEHGGILYNEQFF.

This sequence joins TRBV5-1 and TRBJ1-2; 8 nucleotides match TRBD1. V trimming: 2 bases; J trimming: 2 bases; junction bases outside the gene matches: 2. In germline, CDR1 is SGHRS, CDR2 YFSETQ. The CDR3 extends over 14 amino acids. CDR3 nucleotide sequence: TGCGCCAGCAGCTTAGGACAGGGAAACTATGGCTACACCTTC. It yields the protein CASSLGQGNYGYTF. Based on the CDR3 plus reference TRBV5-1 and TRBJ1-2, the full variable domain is KAGVTQTPRYLIKTRGQQVTLSCSPISGHRSVSWYQQTPGQGLQFLFEYFSETQRNKGNFPGRFSGRQFSNSRSEMNVSTLELGDSALYLCASSLGQGNYGYTFGSGTRLTVV.

The CDR3 sequence is CASSQDLRTVSNFGYTF. The CDR3 region has the DNA TGCGCCAGCAGCCAAGATCTACGGACAGTGTCGAATTTCGGCTACACCTTC. This chain links TRBV4-3 with TRBJ1-2, with D possibly matching TRBD1 (6 bases). Germline V gives CDR1 LGHNA, CDR2 YSLEER. V was clipped by 0 bases and J by 8 bases, with 22 bases between them. The length of the CDR3 is 17 residues.

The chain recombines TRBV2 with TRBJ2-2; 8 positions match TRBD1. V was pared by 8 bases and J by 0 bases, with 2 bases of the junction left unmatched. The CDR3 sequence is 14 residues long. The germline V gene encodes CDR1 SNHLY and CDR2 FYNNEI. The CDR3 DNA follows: TGTGCCAGCCAGGGGGCTTCGAACACCGGGGAGCTGTTTTTT. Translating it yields CASQGASNTGELFF. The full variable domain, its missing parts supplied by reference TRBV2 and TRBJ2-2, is EPEVTQTPSHQVTQMGQEVILRCVPISNHLYFYWYRQILGQKVEFLVSFYNNEISEKSEIFDDQFSVERPDGSNFTLKIRSTKLEDSAMYFCASQGASNTGELFFGEGSRLTVL.

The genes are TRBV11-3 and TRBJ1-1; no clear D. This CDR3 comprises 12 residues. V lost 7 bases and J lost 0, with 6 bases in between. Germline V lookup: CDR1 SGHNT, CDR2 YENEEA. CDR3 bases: TGTGCCAGCACCCCTGTGAACACTGAAGCTTTCTTT. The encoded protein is CASTPVNTEAFF.

The CDR3: CASSPSDGKGVAEAFF. The CDR3 bases are TGTGCCAGCAGCCCTTCGGACGGGAAGGGGGTCGCTGAAGCTTTCTTT. V is TRBV7-9 and J is TRBJ1-1; D may be TRBD1 (6 bases). The CDR3 spans 16 residues. The germline V gene encodes CDR1 SEHNR and CDR2 FQNEAQ (reference sequence). Between the trimmed V and J ends, which lost 5 bases and 6 bases, there was a span of 22 bases.

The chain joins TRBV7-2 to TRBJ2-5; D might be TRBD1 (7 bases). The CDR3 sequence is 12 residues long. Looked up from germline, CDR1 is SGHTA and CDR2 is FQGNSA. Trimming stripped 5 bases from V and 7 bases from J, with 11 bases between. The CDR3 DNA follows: TGTGCCAGCAGCCAGGGGGGTGGGACCCAGTACTTC. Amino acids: CASSQGGGTQYF.

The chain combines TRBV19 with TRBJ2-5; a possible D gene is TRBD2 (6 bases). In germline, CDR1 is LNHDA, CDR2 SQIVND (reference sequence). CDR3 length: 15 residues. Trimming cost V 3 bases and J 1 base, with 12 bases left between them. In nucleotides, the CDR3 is TGTGCCAGTAGTATTATGGCGGGGCGCCAAGAGACCCAGTACTTC. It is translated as CASSIMAGRQETQYF.

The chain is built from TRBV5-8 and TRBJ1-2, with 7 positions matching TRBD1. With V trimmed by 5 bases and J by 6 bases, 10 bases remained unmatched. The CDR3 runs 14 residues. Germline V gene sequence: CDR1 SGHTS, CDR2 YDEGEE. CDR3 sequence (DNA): TGTGCCAGCAGATACAGGGGCAGCAGGGATGGCTACACCTTC. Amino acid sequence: CASRYRGSRDGYTF.

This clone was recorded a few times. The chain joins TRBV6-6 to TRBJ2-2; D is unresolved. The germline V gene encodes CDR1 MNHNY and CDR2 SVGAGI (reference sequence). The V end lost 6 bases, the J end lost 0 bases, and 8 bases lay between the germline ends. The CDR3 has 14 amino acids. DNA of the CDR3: TGTGCCAGCAGCCGAGGTTCGAACACCGGGGAGCTGTTTTTT. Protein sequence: CASSRGSNTGELFF.

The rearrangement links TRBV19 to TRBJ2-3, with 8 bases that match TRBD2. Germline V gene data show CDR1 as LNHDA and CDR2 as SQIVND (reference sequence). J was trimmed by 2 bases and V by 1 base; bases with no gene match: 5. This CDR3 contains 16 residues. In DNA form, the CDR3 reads TGTGCCAGTAGTATAGTGGGCGGGGGGACCACAGATACGCAGTATTTT. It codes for CASSIVGGGTTDTQYF.

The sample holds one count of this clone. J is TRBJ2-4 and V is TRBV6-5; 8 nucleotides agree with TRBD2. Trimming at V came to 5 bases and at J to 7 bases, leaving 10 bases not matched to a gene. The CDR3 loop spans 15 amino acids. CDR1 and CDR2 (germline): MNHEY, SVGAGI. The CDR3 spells CASSLGVGGANIQYF. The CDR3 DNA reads TGTGCCAGCAGTCTCGGTGTCGGGGGGGCTAACATTCAGTACTTC.